This T cell receptor (beta chain) was profiled in a study of T cell repertoires in cytomegalovirus infection. Study context: Researchers turned to recently identified HLA-C-restricted CMV epitopes as well as well-studied HLA-B-restricted ones. Based on public TCR beta signatures, there were indications of CMV infection and of a matching HLA type.

Study-level points and caveats: Within the response measured ex vivo, HLA-C-restricted CMV-specific TCR beta clonotypes were dominant. Public TCR beta family frequency separated CMV-and-HLA carriers, including in an independent cohort.

This CDR3 has 16 residues. Looked up from germline, CDR1 is LNHDA and CDR2 is SQIVND (reference sequence). After removal of 5 bases from V and 3 bases from J, the junction contained 7 bases not matched to a gene. As regards this clonotype: The antigen remains unidentified.

In TCRdb, the reads were re-called with MiXCR into one record per CDR3 protein. The sample gives a few hundred thousand distinct CDR3 sequences, around 25% of which show up once; about 14% is in the top ten. This chain connects TRBV19 to TRBJ1-5, with TRBD1 matching over 10 bases. The material sequenced was cultured PBMCs, taken from culture after CMV antigen stimulation. The origin of this receptor is a human donor in good health (CMV status not recorded). Some clones in this sample may be carry-over from other donors' samples. The CDR3 loop reads CASSPGTGVTNQPQHF. The DNA for the CDR3 is TGTGCCAGTAGTCCTGGGACAGGGGTTACCAATCAGCCCCAGCATTTT.